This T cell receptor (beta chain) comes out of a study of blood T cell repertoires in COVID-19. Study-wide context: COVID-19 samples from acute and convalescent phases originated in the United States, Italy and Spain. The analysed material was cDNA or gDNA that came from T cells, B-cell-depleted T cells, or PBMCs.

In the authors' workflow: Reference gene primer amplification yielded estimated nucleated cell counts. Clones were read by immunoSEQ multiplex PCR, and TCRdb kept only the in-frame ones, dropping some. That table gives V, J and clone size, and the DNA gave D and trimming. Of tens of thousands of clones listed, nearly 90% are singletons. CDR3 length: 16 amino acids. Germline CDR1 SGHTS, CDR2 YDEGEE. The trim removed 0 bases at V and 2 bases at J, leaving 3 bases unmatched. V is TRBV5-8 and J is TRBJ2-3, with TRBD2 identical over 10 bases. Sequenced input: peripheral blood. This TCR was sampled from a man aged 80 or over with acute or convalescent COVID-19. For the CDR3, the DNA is TGTGCCAGCAGCTTGGGGCTAGCGGGAGTCACAGATACGCAGTATTTT. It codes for CASSLGLAGVTDTQYF.